This TCR beta chain was sequenced during a study of blood T cells in healthy people across ages. Study-wide results and caveats: Higher diversity, along with more naive CD4+ cells, distinguished long-lived donors from aged donors.

Points on this clonotype: The antigen is undetermined.

Alongside a J-beta primer mix, a sample-barcoded 5' primer served in a second PCR lasting about 7 to 12 cycles. Sequencing yielded, for each sample, at least 3 million paired-end reads carrying CDR3. MiXCR, run by TCRdb on the 5' RACE reads, gives a single entry per CDR3 protein. The sample lists 700,000 or so distinct CDR3 sequences; 40% to 45% were seen once. The CDR3 consists of 15 residues. Germline-derived CDR1 and CDR2 are SGHRS and YFSETQ. The ends were cut back, 1 base at V and 4 bases at J, with 11 bases in the middle. The extraction recovered at least 5 micrograms of total RNA per sample. This sequence was found in a man aged 80 or over in good health. The sequenced material came from blood. The chain is built from TRBV5-1 and TRBJ1-4, with a possible D match to TRBD1 (6 bases). In DNA, the CDR3 is TGCGCCAGCAGCTTGCAGGGGCAGGGTAATGAAAAACTGTTTTTT. It specifies CASSLQGQGNEKLFF.